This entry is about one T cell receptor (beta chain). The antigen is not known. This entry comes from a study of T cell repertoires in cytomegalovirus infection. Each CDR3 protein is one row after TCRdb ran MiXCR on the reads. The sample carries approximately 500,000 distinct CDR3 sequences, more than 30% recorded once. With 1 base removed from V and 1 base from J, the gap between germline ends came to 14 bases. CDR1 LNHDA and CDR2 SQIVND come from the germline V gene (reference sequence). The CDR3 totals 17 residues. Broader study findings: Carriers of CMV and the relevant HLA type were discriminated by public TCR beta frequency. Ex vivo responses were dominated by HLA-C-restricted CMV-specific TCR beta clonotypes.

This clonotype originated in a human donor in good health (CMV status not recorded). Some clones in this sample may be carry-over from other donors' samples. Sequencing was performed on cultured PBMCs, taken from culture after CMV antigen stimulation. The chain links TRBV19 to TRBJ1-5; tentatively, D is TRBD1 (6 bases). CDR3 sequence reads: CASSIARGVGSNQPQHF. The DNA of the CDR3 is TGTGCCAGTAGTATAGCCAGGGGCGTTGGAAGCAATCAGCCCCAGCATTTT.